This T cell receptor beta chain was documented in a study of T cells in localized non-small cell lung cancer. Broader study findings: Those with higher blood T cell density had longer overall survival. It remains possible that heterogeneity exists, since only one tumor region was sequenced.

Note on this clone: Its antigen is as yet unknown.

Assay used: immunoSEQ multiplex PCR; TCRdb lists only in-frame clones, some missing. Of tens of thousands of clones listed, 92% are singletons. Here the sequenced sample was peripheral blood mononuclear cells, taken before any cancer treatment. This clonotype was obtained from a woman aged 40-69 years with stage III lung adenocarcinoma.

CDR3 bases: TGTGCCTGGAGTGACACGGGGGGTATCACAGATACGCAGTATTTT. Protein: CAWSDTGGITDTQYF. The genes are TRBV30 and TRBJ2-3, with TRBD2 matching 7 bases. Germline CDR1 and CDR2: GTSNPN and SVGIG (reference sequence). V lost 1 base, J lost 2 bases, and 6 bases stayed unmatched. The CDR3 is 15 amino acids.